One and the same sample provided the 23 T cell receptor beta chains below, sequenced in a study of blood T cell repertoires in COVID-19. Profiled with immunoSEQ multiplex PCR; TCRdb holds only in-frame clones, not every one. The sample yields 60,000 to 65,000 clones, around 76% seen once. Sequencing was done on a sample of peripheral blood. The origin of the receptors is a human donor in a cohort sampled during active COVID-19.

The count of this clone is one. The rearrangement links TRBV20-1 to TRBJ2-3, with TRBD2 identical over 8 bases. The germline CDR1 and CDR2 sequences are DFQATT and SNEGSKA (reference sequence). V gave up 3 bases and J gave up 5 bases; unmatched junction bases: 10. The CDR3 totals 15 residues. The CDR3 DNA reads as TGCAGTGCTAGTGATCCGGGGGGGGCGTTAGATACGCAGTATTTT. It codes for CSASDPGGALDTQYF.

This chain links TRBV5-1 with TRBJ1-2; a weak D match, TRBD1 (5 bases). Per germline, CDR1 SGHRS and CDR2 YFSETQ. The CDR3 loop spans 15 amino acids. V shed 0 bases and J shed 0 bases, with 9 bases lying between them. Written as DNA, the CDR3 is TGCGCCAGCAGCTTGGGGTCAGGGACTAACTATGGCTACACCTTC. Amino acids: CASSLGSGTNYGYTF.

The rearrangement uses TRBV7-2 and TRBJ2-7, with 10 bases fitting TRBD2. Germline loops: CDR1 SGHTA, CDR2 FQGNSA. With V trimmed by 5 bases and J by 3 bases, 4 bases remained unmatched. The CDR3 contains 14 residues. In nucleotides, the CDR3 is TGTGCCAGCAGCCCACTAGCGGGGATCTACGAGCAGTACTTC. Translating gives CASSPLAGIYEQYF.

On this clone itself: Other DNA sequences in this specimen translate into the identical CDR3. The V call is TRBV4-3, the J call TRBJ1-2; no clear D gene. From germline, CDR1 is LGHNA and CDR2 YSLEER. This CDR3 spans 13 amino acids. Trimming pared 3 bases from V and 4 bases from J, leaving 9 bases between. DNA of the CDR3: TGCGCCAGCAGCCAGGTCGGACTCTATGGCTACACCTTC. It specifies CASSQVGLYGYTF.

The gene calls are TRBV13 and TRBJ1-2, with D possibly TRBD1 on 5 matching bases. Trimming took off 5 bases at V and 6 bases at J, with 16 bases between the two ends. This CDR3 is built from 14 residues. Germline values: CDR1 PRHDT, CDR2 FYEKMQ (reference sequence). CDR3 in DNA: TGTGCCAGCAGCGCTAAGGACGGGGGTCATGGCTACACCTTC. Translating it yields CASSAKDGGHGYTF.

This clone was observed a handful of times. The DNA of the CDR3 is TGTGCCAGCAGCAAAGCCCCGGGACTCAAATCGTGGGATGAGCAGTTCTTC. This translates into CASSKAPGLKSWDEQFF. The chain employs TRBV7-3 and TRBJ2-1, with D perhaps TRBD2 (6 bases). CDR1 is SGHTA and CDR2 is FQGTGA in the germline V gene. V was clipped by 5 bases and J by 8 bases, with 25 bases between them. The CDR3 extends over 17 amino acids.

This clone was detected a few times. The chain recombines TRBV25-1 with TRBJ1-1, with a tentative D call TRBD1 (5 bases). Germline V CDR1 and CDR2: MGHDK, SYGVNS. Trimming left V 4 bases short and J 1 base short, with 16 bases between. This CDR3 spans 16 amino acids. CDR3 bases: TGTGCCAGCAGTGCAGCCCTTGGCCAGGGGAACACTGAAGCTTTCTTT. Its protein is CASSAALGQGNTEAFF. The full variable domain, its missing parts supplied by reference TRBV25-1 and TRBJ1-1, is EADIYQTPRYLVIGTGKKITLECSQTMGHDKMYWYQQDPGMELHLIHYSYGVNSTEKGDLSSESTVSRIRTEHFPLTLESARPSHTSQYLCASSAALGQGNTEAFFGQGTRLTVV.

This clone appeared a few times. The CDR3 here is CASSYLRLAEETQYF. In nucleotides, the CDR3 is TGTGCCAGCAGTTACTTGCGACTAGCTGAGGAGACCCAGTACTTC. This chain links TRBV6-2 or TRBV6-3 with TRBJ2-5; 7 bases fit TRBD2. This CDR3 region has 15 residues. Germline V lookup: CDR1 MNHEY, CDR2 SVGEGT. V lost 1 base, J lost 5 bases, and 7 bases stayed unmatched.

In its sample, this clone was seen many times. The rearrangement joins TRBV30 to TRBJ1-3; 11 bases align to TRBD1. The CDR3 has 16 residues. CDR1 and CDR2 from the germline V gene are GTSNPN and SVGIG (reference sequence). V was pared by 4 bases and J by 0 bases, with 5 bases of the junction left unmatched. CDR3 nucleotide sequence: TGTGCCTGGACTCCCGGGACAGGGGGCTCTGGAAACACCATATATTTT. This codes for CAWTPGTGGSGNTIYF.

This CDR3 is CASRQRLGLAGGNTGELFF. The CDR3 bases are TGTGCCAGCAGGCAAAGGCTTGGTCTAGCGGGGGGCAACACCGGGGAGCTGTTTTTT. The chain is built from TRBV3-1 (or the pseudogene TRBV3-2) and TRBJ2-2; TRBD2 aligns across 11 bases. Germline V CDR1 and CDR2: LGHDT, YNNKEL (reference sequence). V was clipped by 6 bases and J by 2 bases; unmatched bases: 14. This CDR3 is built from 19 residues.

This sequence joins TRBV28 and TRBJ1-1; TRBD1 aligns across 11 bases. The V gene end was trimmed by 4 bases and the J gene end by 3 bases; junction bases not matched to a gene: 10. Germline V gives CDR1 MDHEN, CDR2 SYDVKM. The CDR3 extends over 17 amino acids. CDR3 region: CASSSGTGGGSDTEAFF. The CDR3 DNA reads as TGTGCCAGCAGTTCCGGGACAGGGGGTGGGTCGGACACTGAAGCTTTCTTT.

The chain recombines TRBV7-3 with TRBJ2-7; 7 nucleotides line up with TRBD1. With V trimmed by 5 bases and J by 6 bases, 7 bases remained unmatched. The germline gives CDR1 SGHTA, CDR2 FQGTGA. This CDR3 spans 13 amino acids. The CDR3 spells CASSQTGTGEQYF. DNA of the CDR3: TGTGCCAGCAGCCAGACAGGGACCGGCGAGCAGTACTTC.

The chain recombines TRBV6-6 with TRBJ1-2; 7 bases align to TRBD1. After removal of 7 bases from V and 2 bases from J, the junction contained 4 bases not matched to a gene. Germline V CDR1 and CDR2: MNHNY, SVGAGI (reference sequence). This CDR3 region has 13 residues. The chain's CDR3 is CASNQGQNYGYTF. CDR3 bases: TGTGCCAGCAACCAGGGACAGAACTATGGCTACACCTTC.

The chain is built from TRBV5-5 and TRBJ2-7; 8 nucleotides align to TRBD1. Germline lookup yields CDR1 SGHKS and CDR2 YYEKEE (reference sequence). The CDR3 extends over 16 amino acids. V lost 1 base, J lost 3 bases, and 9 bases stayed unmatched. The CDR3 region has the DNA TGTGCCAGCAGCTTGAGGGGCGGAACAGGGGGCTACGAGCAGTACTTC. It codes for CASSLRGGTGGYEQYF.

V is TRBV9 and J is TRBJ1-4, with 10 positions matching TRBD1. The CDR3 sequence is 15 residues long. V dropped 4 bases and J dropped 7; count of bases not matched to a gene: 7. From germline, CDR1 is SGDLS and CDR2 YYNGEE. The CDR3 DNA sequence: TGTGCCAGCAGCCTTCGGACAGGGGGAATTGAAAAACTGTTTTTT. Amino acid sequence: CASSLRTGGIEKLFF. The whole variable domain, filled in from reference TRBV9 and TRBJ1-4, reads DSGVTQTPKHLITATGQRVTLRCSPRSGDLSVYWYQQSLDQGLQFLIQYYNGEERAKGNILERFSAQQFPDLHSELNLSSLELGDSALYFCASSLRTGGIEKLFFGSGTQLSVL.

The chain recombines TRBV5-6 with TRBJ1-6, with TRBD1 matching over 9 bases. V shed 4 bases, J shed 7 bases, and the junction held 0 bases outside the gene matches. From germline, CDR1 is SGHDT and CDR2 YYEEEE. The CDR3 runs 13 residues. CDR3 bases: TGTGCCAGCAGCGGACAGGGGAATTCACCCCTCCACTTT. It encodes CASSGQGNSPLHF. Full variable domain (rest looked up from reference TRBV5-6 and TRBJ1-6): DAGVTQSPTHLIKTRGQQVTLRCSPKSGHDTVSWYQQALGQGPQFIFQYYEEEERQRGNFPDRFSGHQFPNYSSELNVNALLLGDSALYLCASSGQGNSPLHFGNGTRLTVT.

The genes are TRBV28 and TRBJ2-5; tentative D call: TRBD1 (5 bases). Germline lookup yields CDR1 MDHEN and CDR2 SYDVKM. Trimming stripped 6 bases from V and 5 bases from J, with 13 bases between. CDR3 size: 13 residues. CDR3 loop: CASRVGEWETQYF. CDR3 coding DNA: TGTGCCAGCAGGGTAGGGGAATGGGAGACCCAGTACTTC.

The chain carries TRBV18 and TRBJ2-1, with 7 positions matching TRBD1. V was pared by 4 bases and J by 2 bases, with 2 bases of the junction left unmatched. CDR1 KGHSH and CDR2 LQKENI come from the germline V gene. The CDR3 consists of 14 residues. CDR3: CASSQQGAYNEQFF. Written as DNA, the CDR3 is TGTGCCAGCTCACAGCAGGGGGCCTACAATGAGCAGTTCTTC.

This chain uses TRBV30 with TRBJ2-3, with TRBD2 matching over 9 bases. Trimming removed 0 bases from V and 6 bases from J; junction bases left unmatched: 7. This CDR3 region has 15 residues. Germline assignment: CDR1 GTSNPN and CDR2 SVGIG (reference sequence). CDR3: CAWSVTRGGPDTQYF. In DNA, the CDR3 is TGTGCCTGGAGTGTAACGCGGGGGGGCCCCGATACGCAGTATTTT.

The rearrangement joins TRBV6-5 to TRBJ1-2; a possible D gene is TRBD1 (6 bases). This CDR3 has 15 residues. V lost 0 bases and J 4 bases, leaving 12 bases between the germline ends. The germline V gene has CDR1 MNHEY and CDR2 SVGAGI. CDR3 DNA: TGTGCCAGCAGTTACTCCCAGGGGCTGGGCTATGGCTACACCTTC. Its protein is CASSYSQGLGYGYTF.

The chain uses TRBV4-3 and TRBJ1-3, with no clear D. The CDR3 has 15 residues. With 1 base removed from V and 1 base from J, the gap between germline ends came to 8 bases. The germline V gene has CDR1 LGHNA and CDR2 YSLEER. The CDR3 nucleotides read TGCGCCAGCAGCCAAGCCGGGGATTCTGGAAACACCATATATTTT. This codes for CASSQAGDSGNTIYF.

The chain links TRBV30 to TRBJ1-2, with D tentatively TRBD1 (5 bases). The CDR3 loop spans 12 amino acids. V lost 5 bases to trimming and J lost 1 base, with 8 bases between them. Germline assignment: CDR1 GTSNPN and CDR2 SVGIG (reference sequence). CDR3 residues: CAWVGDNYGYTF. CDR3 coding DNA: TGTGCCTGGGTAGGGGATAACTATGGCTACACCTTC.

The chain couples TRBV29-1 to TRBJ2-5; 9 positions match TRBD2. Germline loops: CDR1 SQVTM, CDR2 ANQGSEA. The CDR3 is made up of 15 amino acids. V gave up 0 bases and J gave up 6 bases; unmatched junction bases: 8. The CDR3 sequence is CSVEDRAGGPQTQYF. The CDR3 nucleotides are TGCAGCGTTGAAGATCGGGCGGGGGGGCCTCAGACCCAGTACTTC.